This T cell receptor (beta chain) was sequenced for a study of T cells after yellow fever vaccination. Across the whole study: Preparation used SMART-Seq v4 Ultra Low Input for the low-cell-number fractions. Whole-study findings and limits: The study re-detected most primary-vaccination clones after the booster (around 96% CD4, 88% CD8). Some clonotypes, a small share, were shared between CD4 and CD8 compartments.

This clonotype was recorded at least ten times. The antigen is undetermined. UMIs were added to TCR cDNA along with a universal primer site when it was made by 5'RACE template switching. Via MiXCR, TCRdb re-called the 5' RACE reads, giving one row per CDR3 protein. The sample has hundreds of thousands of distinct CDR3 sequences, roughly 6.1% seen once. The V gene's germline CDR1 is LGHDT and CDR2 YNNKEL (reference sequence). Trimming removed 6 bases at V and 6 bases at J, with 16 bases between. The CDR3 contains 14 residues. V usage is TRBV3-1 and J usage is TRBJ2-3; a weak D match, TRBD1 (5 bases). This receptor was taken from a man aged 25-45 years who received the YFV17D yellow fever vaccine. The specimen was PBMCs, collected 5 days after the yellow fever booster vaccination. The CDR3 DNA reads as TGTGCCAGCAGATTAGGGGTCCCTCGCGATACGCAGTATTTT. Residues: CASRLGVPRDTQYF.